This T cell receptor (beta chain) came from a study of T-cell reconstitution after alpha-beta-depleted transplantation in children. This clonotype was counted many times. One end of the junction varies from germline; a read error may be responsible. Preparation of the TCRbeta library used unique molecular identifiers. TCRdb reanalysed the PCR reads using MiXCR and keeps one entry per CDR3 protein. The sample contains a few hundred thousand distinct CDR3 sequences, over 8% of which appear only once. The CDR3 is 12 residues long. Germline V gene sequence: CDR1 DFQATT, CDR2 SNEGSKA (reference sequence). The TCR was taken from a human donor who donated a stem cell graft to a child with SCID. This sequence joins TRBV20-1 and TRBJ1-1; D unresolved. Specimen: PBMCs from the stem cell graft donor, collected from the stem cell graft. The chain's CDR3 is CSARERAFEAFF. As DNA, the CDR3 is TGCAGTGCCAGAGAAAGGGCATTTGAAGCTTTCTTT.